These 32 T cell receptor beta chains originate from one sample sequenced in a study of shared clonotypes between healthy human individuals. Clones were read by immunoSEQ multiplex PCR, and TCRdb kept only the in-frame ones, dropping some. Of roughly 2.5 million clones listed, over 85% were seen once; the top ten hold more than 0.12%. The sequenced sample consisted of naive CD4+ T cells sorted from blood. The subset denotes: CD45RA+ positively selected. The receptors here all came from a young man in good health.

The V gene is TRBV18, the J gene TRBJ2-7; 8 nucleotides agree with TRBD1. The CDR3 is 16 amino acids. Germline lookup yields CDR1 KGHSH and CDR2 LQKENI. V lost 0 bases and J lost 4; bases outside the gene matches: 8. The CDR3 DNA follows: TGTGCCAGCTCACCACCGGGATCACAGGGGGAATACGAGCAGTACTTC. It specifies CASSPPGSQGEYEQYF.

The chain combines TRBV2 with TRBJ1-5; 9 bases align to TRBD1. The CDR3 runs 17 residues. Looked up from germline, CDR1 is SNHLY and CDR2 is FYNNEI. The trim removed 6 bases at V and 1 base at J, leaving 10 bases unmatched. This CDR3 reads CASSVTTGGLSNQPQHF. CDR3 DNA sequence: TGTGCCAGCAGCGTAACTACAGGGGGCTTGAGCAATCAGCCCCAGCATTTT.

In the case of this clone: Other DNA variants within this sample encode the same CDR3. The rearrangement uses TRBV5-1 and TRBJ1-4; D gene uncertain. The V gene lost 4 bases and the J gene lost 0 bases, with 10 bases spanning the gap. This CDR3 has 15 amino acids. Germline lookup yields CDR1 SGHRS and CDR2 YFSETQ. CDR3 amino acids: CASSLLGTTNEKLFF. The CDR3 bases are TGCGCCAGCAGCCTACTGGGCACAACTAATGAAAAACTGTTTTTT.

For the CDR3, the DNA is TGCAGCGTTGAAGTTGCAACAAGGGGGGCAGGCGCGTCCTACGAGCAGTACTTC. Translation: CSVEVATRGAGASYEQYF. J is TRBJ2-7 and V is TRBV29-1; D possibly matches TRBD1 or TRBD2 (6 bases each). The germline gives CDR1 SQVTM, CDR2 ANQGSEA. This CDR3 is built from 18 residues. V dropped 1 base and J dropped 1 base, with 23 bases sitting between them.

The rearrangement uses TRBV4-2 and TRBJ2-3, with D possibly being TRBD1 (6 bases). Trimming removed 3 bases at V and 3 bases at J, with 16 bases between. The germline V gene has CDR1 LGHNA and CDR2 YNFKEQ. The CDR3 runs to 16 residues. The CDR3 bases are TGTGCCAGCAGCCAGGCCGACAGGTCGGGAACAGATACGCAGTATTTT. This encodes CASSQADRSGTDTQYF.

The V and J genes are TRBV2 and TRBJ2-1, with 11 positions matching TRBD2. From germline, CDR1 is SNHLY and CDR2 FYNNEI. The CDR3 has 19 residues. After removal of 7 bases from V and 2 bases from J, the junction contained 16 bases not matched to a gene. The CDR3 is CASNPAGTSGTLTYNEQFF. The DNA of the CDR3 is TGTGCCAGCAACCCTGCCGGGACTAGCGGAACCTTAACCTACAATGAGCAGTTCTTC. The whole variable domain, filled in from reference TRBV2 and TRBJ2-1, reads EPEVTQTPSHQVTQMGQEVILRCVPISNHLYFYWYRQILGQKVEFLVSFYNNEISEKSEIFDDQFSVERPDGSNFTLKIRSTKLEDSAMYFCASNPAGTSGTLTYNEQFFGPGTRLTVL.

The rearrangement joins TRBV29-1 to TRBJ1-3; D unclear. The V and J ends lost 7 bases and 2 bases respectively, with 12 bases between them. This CDR3 has 13 amino acids. Germline CDR1 and CDR2: SQVTM and ANQGSEA. The CDR3 bases are TGCAGCGCGGTGGAGACAACTGGAAACACCATATATTTT. Amino acid sequence: CSAVETTGNTIYF.

This chain uses TRBV28 with TRBJ2-5, with D possibly called TRBD1 or TRBD2 (5 bases each). This CDR3 region has 15 residues. V gave up 6 bases and J gave up 4 bases, with 18 bases separating them. Germline-derived CDR1 and CDR2 are MDHEN and SYDVKM. DNA for the CDR3: TGTGCCAGCAGAACACGGGGCCCCAACCGAGAGACCCAGTACTTC. It specifies CASRTRGPNRETQYF.

CDR3 amino acids: CASSQDLASGREPFSTDTQYF. For the CDR3, the DNA is TGCGCCAGCAGCCAAGATCTGGCCAGCGGGAGGGAGCCATTTAGCACAGATACGCAGTATTTT. The rearrangement joins TRBV4-3 to TRBJ2-3, with 10 positions matching TRBD2. CDR3 length: 21 residues. Trimming took 0 bases from V and 0 from J; bases not matched to a gene: 15. The germline CDR1 and CDR2 sequences are LGHNA and YSLEER.

J is TRBJ2-7 and V is TRBV2; 7 bases map to TRBD1. Trimming at V came to 6 bases and at J to 1 base, leaving 6 bases not matched to a gene. Germline V gives CDR1 SNHLY, CDR2 FYNNEI. CDR3 length: 14 amino acids. CDR3: CASSTNRGSYEQYF. The CDR3 coding sequence is TGTGCCAGCAGCACTAACAGGGGATCCTACGAGCAGTACTTC.

This clone was seen just once. The chain uses TRBV10-1 and TRBJ2-1; TRBD2 aligns across 8 bases. This CDR3 has 14 residues. The germline V gene encodes CDR1 WNHNN and CDR2 SYGVQD (reference sequence). V dropped 4 bases and J dropped 8; count of bases not matched to a gene: 7. The chain's CDR3 is CASSGSGRKYEQFF. CDR3 nucleotides: TGCGCCAGCAGTGGGAGCGGGAGAAAATATGAGCAGTTCTTC.

A remark on this clone: This sample includes further DNA sequences coding for the same CDR3. V is TRBV11-3 and J is TRBJ2-1; no clear D. Trimming shortened V by 4 bases and J by 4 bases, and 11 bases separated the two germline ends. Germline V gives CDR1 SGHNT, CDR2 YENEEA. This CDR3 is built from 14 residues. The CDR3 spells CASSSSSSYNEQFF. The CDR3 nucleotides are TGTGCCAGCAGCTCCTCCAGTTCTTACAATGAGCAGTTCTTC.

The CDR3 here is CASSLGGLGSGYGYTF. The CDR3 DNA follows: TGTGCCAGCAGCTTGGGGGGACTTGGCAGTGGCTATGGCTACACCTTC. The V and J genes are TRBV5-4 and TRBJ1-2, with a weak D call TRBD1 (5 bases). The CDR3 is 16 residues long. V was cut by 0 bases and J by 4 bases, with 16 bases left in between. In germline, CDR1 is SGHNT, CDR2 YYREEE (reference sequence).

The chain recombines TRBV28 with TRBJ2-7, with a possible D match to TRBD1 (6 bases). The ends were cut back, 3 bases at V and 0 bases at J, with 15 bases in the middle. Germline CDR1 reads MDHEN; CDR2 reads SYDVKM. The CDR3 spans 16 residues. The CDR3 DNA reads TGTGCCAGCAGTTTCCATTACCGGGACACCTCCTACGAGCAGTACTTC. Translated: CASSFHYRDTSYEQYF.

This clone came up once. For the CDR3, the DNA is TGTGCCAGCAGCGGGGCCGGGGCCCCGGGTTTAACCCTCCACTTT. It encodes CASSGAGAPGLTLHF. The V and J genes are TRBV9 and TRBJ1-6; D is possibly TRBD1 (5 bases). The CDR3 runs to 15 residues. The germline V and J ends were trimmed by 3 bases and 14 bases, with 21 bases remaining between them. CDR1 and CDR2 (germline): SGDLS, YYNGEE.

This chain joins TRBV5-4 and TRBJ2-3, with a weak D call TRBD1 (5 bases). V lost 0 bases and J 0 bases, leaving 8 bases between the germline ends. This CDR3 is built from 15 residues. Germline values: CDR1 SGHNT, CDR2 YYREEE (reference sequence). The CDR3 loop reads CASSLARQSTDTQYF. The CDR3 coding sequence is TGTGCCAGCAGCTTGGCTAGACAGAGCACAGATACGCAGTATTTT.

The chain employs TRBV7-2 and TRBJ1-2; D call uncertain. The CDR3 runs to 15 residues. The V gene's germline CDR1 is SGHTA and CDR2 FQGNSA. V dropped 1 base and J dropped 0 bases, with 9 bases sitting between them. The CDR3 bases are TGTGCCAGCAGCTTAGTTGTACAGACTAACTATGGCTACACCTTC. Its protein product is CASSLVVQTNYGYTF. Filled out from reference TRBV7-2 and TRBJ1-2, the complete variable domain reads GAGVSQSPSNKVTEKGKDVELRCDPISGHTALYWYRQSLGQGLEFLIYFQGNSAPDKSGLPSDRFSAERTGGSVSTLTIQRTQQEDSAVYLCASSLVVQTNYGYTFGSGTRLTVV.

The CDR3 coding sequence is TGCAGTGCTATACAGGGGGGGCAGTACTTC. It codes for CSAIQGGQYF. The chain is built from TRBV20-1 and TRBJ2-7; 8 nucleotides align to TRBD1. Trimming at V came to 4 bases and at J to 9 bases, leaving 2 bases not matched to a gene. The CDR3 covers 10 residues. CDR1 DFQATT and CDR2 SNEGSKA come from the germline V gene (reference sequence).

The chain combines TRBV2 with TRBJ1-3; D is undetermined. The V and J ends lost 4 bases and 4 bases respectively, with 11 bases between them. The CDR3 is 14 residues long. Germline-derived CDR1 and CDR2 are SNHLY and FYNNEI. CDR3 DNA sequence: TGTGCCAGCAGTGTGCAAGTGACGGGAAACACCATATATTTT. Its translation is CASSVQVTGNTIYF.

The genes are TRBV7-9 and TRBJ2-5; D might be TRBD1 or TRBD2, each matching 5 bases. The end of the DNA aligns better with TRBJ2-7, so the J call may be wrong. This CDR3 comprises 14 residues. Germline CDR1 SEHNR, CDR2 FQNEAQ (reference sequence). CDR3 bases: TGTGCCAGCAGCTATTCACTGGGGGAGTACGAGCAGTACTTC. As protein: CASSYSLGEYEQYF.

The chain recombines TRBV4-2 with TRBJ1-1, with D unresolved. Trimming removed 0 bases at V and 1 base at J, with 9 bases between. Per the germline V gene, CDR1 is LGHNA and CDR2 is YNFKEQ. The CDR3 totals 15 residues. CDR3 nucleotide sequence: TGTGCCAGCAGCCAAGAAGGCACAAAGAACACTGAAGCTTTCTTT. It encodes CASSQEGTKNTEAFF.

This clone was detected only once. This chain connects TRBV14 to TRBJ2-7; possible D gene TRBD2, 5 bases. V was trimmed by 1 base and J by 5 bases, leaving 12 bases between them. CDR1 SGHDN and CDR2 FVKESK come from the germline V gene. The CDR3 spans 14 residues. Here the CDR3 reads CASSQGRHTNEQYF. In DNA, the CDR3 is TGTGCCAGCAGCCAAGGGAGGCATACAAACGAGCAGTACTTC.

The chain has TRBV6-1 and TRBJ2-7; 9 nucleotides line up with TRBD1. V lost 6 bases and J lost 7; bases outside the gene matches: 10. The germline V gene has CDR1 MNHNS and CDR2 SASEGT. The CDR3 totals 14 residues. CDR3 amino acids: CASRAGTGSREQYF. CDR3 nucleotides: TGTGCCAGCAGGGCCGGGACAGGGTCGCGAGAGCAGTACTTC.

This sequence joins TRBV5-1 and TRBJ2-2; D is perhaps TRBD1 or TRBD2 (5 bases each). The germline V and J ends were trimmed by 3 bases and 0 bases, with 21 bases remaining between them. Germline V gene data show CDR1 as SGHRS and CDR2 as YFSETQ. The CDR3 is 19 residues long. CDR3 loop: CASSWRRPPGRANTGELFF. CDR3 bases: TGCGCCAGCAGCTGGAGGCGCCCCCCCGGCAGGGCGAACACCGGGGAGCTGTTTTTT.

J is TRBJ2-3 and V is TRBV5-8; D possibly corresponds to TRBD1 (5 bases). The CDR3 runs to 16 residues. The V gene's germline CDR1 is SGHTS and CDR2 YDEGEE. V was clipped by 4 bases and J by 1 base, with 16 bases between them. In DNA, the CDR3 is TGTGCCAGCAGCCGACCAGGGCCAACTCGCACAGATACGCAGTATTTT. Its translation: CASSRPGPTRTDTQYF.

The chain uses TRBV18 and TRBJ1-6; TRBD1 matches at 9 bases. V dropped 4 bases and J dropped 7; count of bases not matched to a gene: 11. There are 17 residues in the CDR3. The germline V gene has CDR1 KGHSH and CDR2 LQKENI. The CDR3 spells CASSLMQPGTGNSPLHF. The CDR3 nucleotides read TGTGCCAGCTCACTGATGCAACCCGGGACAGGGAATTCACCCCTCCACTTT.

The chain is built from TRBV9 and TRBJ1-1; D call uncertain. Between the trimmed V and J ends, which lost 0 bases and 0 bases, there was a span of 9 bases. The V gene's germline CDR1 is SGDLS and CDR2 YYNGEE. The CDR3 length is 15 residues. CDR3 in amino acids: CASSVAGVMNTEAFF. The CDR3 DNA is TGTGCCAGCAGCGTAGCCGGGGTCATGAACACTGAAGCTTTCTTT. Combining the CDR3 with reference TRBV9 and TRBJ1-1 gives the whole variable domain DSGVTQTPKHLITATGQRVTLRCSPRSGDLSVYWYQQSLDQGLQFLIQYYNGEERAKGNILERFSAQQFPDLHSELNLSSLELGDSALYFCASSVAGVMNTEAFFGQGTRLTVV.

The V and J genes are TRBV7-2 and TRBJ1-3; D call uncertain. V lost 1 base to trimming and J lost 6 bases, with 7 bases between them. The CDR3 loop spans 13 amino acids. Germline V CDR1 and CDR2: SGHTA, FQGNSA. The CDR3 protein is CASSLVAENTIYF. The CDR3 nucleotides are TGTGCCAGCAGCTTAGTTGCGGAAAACACCATATATTTT.

The V call is TRBV10-3, the J call TRBJ2-7; 10 nucleotides match TRBD2. V dropped 3 bases and J dropped 2; count of bases not matched to a gene: 4. Germline CDR1 reads ENHRY; CDR2 reads SYGVKD. The CDR3 is 15 residues long. Here the CDR3 DNA reads TGTGCCATCAGTGATAGCCTAGCGGGAGCCTACGAGCAGTACTTC. Its protein product is CAISDSLAGAYEQYF.

The chain uses TRBV5-1 and TRBJ2-7; D not resolved. Between the trimmed V and J ends, which lost 1 base and 5 bases, there was a span of 13 bases. This CDR3 is 14 amino acids long. Germline loops: CDR1 SGHRS, CDR2 YFSETQ. The CDR3 is CASSLSVQVDEQYF. CDR3 DNA: TGCGCCAGCAGCTTGAGCGTTCAAGTAGACGAGCAGTACTTC.

This chain connects TRBV5-1 to TRBJ1-4; weak D call: TRBD1 (6 bases). The CDR3 contains 18 residues. With 0 bases removed from V and 8 bases from J, the gap between germline ends came to 23 bases. Germline CDR1 SGHRS, CDR2 YFSETQ. The CDR3 bases are TGCGCCAGCAGCTTGGCCGCGCTAAACAGGGCGGCCGGCGAAAAACTGTTTTTT. This translates into CASSLAALNRAAGEKLFF.

The CDR3 DNA is TGTGCCAGCAGCTTAGGGTCTCTGTCCAAATGGGACACTGAAGCTTTCTTT. This sequence encodes CASSLGSLSKWDTEAFF. V usage is TRBV7-2 and J usage is TRBJ1-1; no reliable D call. CDR1 SGHTA and CDR2 FQGNSA come from the germline V gene. There are 17 residues in the CDR3. Trimming removed 1 base at V and 3 bases at J, with 18 bases between.